This TCR beta chain emerged from a study of response to subunit inactivated influenza vaccine. Points on this clonotype: Its antigen is not known.

Study observations and caveats: There was a suggestion from the authors that each seasonal influenza vaccination recruits few new T cells.

CDR3 length equals 15 residues. Trimming cost V 6 bases and J 8 bases, with 19 bases left between them. TCRdb reprocessed the RT-PCR reads with MiXCR, giving one entry per CDR3 protein. The repertoire holds hundreds of thousands of distinct CDR3 sequences, around 20% seen once, with roughly 10% in the top ten. The input for sequencing was PBMCs from blood, taken 5 to 6 days after vaccination. The chain uses TRBV12-3 or TRBV12-4 and TRBJ1-4, with D tentatively TRBD1 (5 bases). The sequence was collected from a man over 45 who received an inactivated influenza vaccine. The DNA for the CDR3 is TGTGCCAGCAGGGGTGGGACTGACGACGGAGAAAAACTGTTTTTT. Protein sequence: CASRGGTDDGEKLFF.